This is a list of T cell receptor beta chains from one sample in a study of blood T cells in healthy people across ages. TCRdb reprocessed the 5' RACE reads via MiXCR and lists one record per CDR3 protein. Of roughly 1.5 million distinct CDR3 sequences in the sample, around 40% were seen once. The material sequenced was blood. These TCRs come from a woman aged 18-29 years in good health. Both conserved end residues are part of each CDR3. Fields, in order: clone size, V gene, D gene, J gene, CDR3 DNA, CDR3 protein. D genes are given only for firm matches. The size field is filled for only some rows; it gives once, few, many or a size class.

few	TRBV6-4	-	TRBJ1-2	TGTGCCAGCAGTGACTCTCCAGGGGTACATGGCTACACCTTC	CASSDSPGVHGYTF
-	TRBV7-9	-	TRBJ2-1	TGTGCCAGCAGCTTGGGGCCTTACGATGAGCAGTTCTTC	CASSLGPYDEQFF
-	TRBV7-2	TRBD2	TRBJ2-3	TGTGCCAGCAGCTTAAGGGGTAGCGGGGGACGCACAGATACGCAGTATTTT	CASSLRGSGGRTDTQYF
once	TRBV30	-	TRBJ2-7	TGTGCCTGGAGTGCTGAATGGAACGAGCAGTACTTC	CAWSAEWNEQYF
-	TRBV12-3/TRBV12-4	-	TRBJ2-5	TGTGCCAGCAGTAACAGCCAAGAGACCCAGTACTTC	CASSNSQETQYF
many	TRBV7-9	-	TRBJ2-1	TGTGCCAGCAGCTTGGGTCAGGGGCCCTACAATGAGCAGTTCTTC	CASSLGQGPYNEQFF
-	TRBV20-1	TRBD1	TRBJ2-1	TGCAGTGCTAGGGATGGACAGGGGTACAATGAGCAGTTCTTC	CSARDGQGYNEQFF
-	TRBV4-1	-	TRBJ2-7	TGCGCCAGCAGCCATCTACGACAGGGAGGCACCTACGAGCAGTACTTC	CASSHLRQGGTYEQYF
-	TRBV3-1	TRBD2	TRBJ2-2	TGTGCCAGCAGCCCTGGACTAGCGGGGGGCCGGAACACCGGGGAGCTGTTTTTT	CASSPGLAGGRNTGELFF
-	TRBV7-9	-	TRBJ2-3	TGTGCCAGCAGCCCGCTGGACTTACTAGATACGCAGTATTTT	CASSPLDLLDTQYF
-	TRBV5-1	TRBD2	TRBJ2-1	TGCGCCAGCACTAGGGAGGCGGGAGGCATCTCCAATGAGCAGTTCTTC	CASTREAGGISNEQFF
few	TRBV4-1	TRBD2	TRBJ2-1	TGCGCCAGCAGCCAAGATCTGGGGACGACTAGCGGGGCCTACAATGAGCAGTTCTTC	CASSQDLGTTSGAYNEQFF
-	TRBV28	-	TRBJ1-2	TGTGCCAGCACCCTCCGGGAGAGAAACTATGGCTACACCTTC	CASTLRERNYGYTF
few	TRBV7-9	-	TRBJ1-6	TGTGCCAGCAGCCCTTTAGACAGCGATAATTCACCCCTCCACTTT	CASSPLDSDNSPLHF
-	TRBV10-3	TRBD1	TRBJ1-1	TGTGCCATCAGTCAAACAGGGGGTAACACTGAAGCTTTCTTT	CAISQTGGNTEAFF
-	TRBV4-1	TRBD1	TRBJ2-1	TGCGCCAGCAGCCAAGAAGGACAGGGCAATGAGCAGTTCTTC	CASSQEGQGNEQFF
-	TRBV11-2	TRBD2	TRBJ2-7	TGTGCCAGCAGCTTACTAGCGGGACTCAACAATGAGCAGTACTTC	CASSLLAGLNNEQYF
once	TRBV20-1	TRBD2	TRBJ2-1	TGCAGTGCTAGGGGCCCGGGACTAGCAGCTAATGAGCAGTTCTTC	CSARGPGLAANEQFF
once	TRBV11-3	TRBD2	TRBJ2-1	TGTGCCAGCAGCTTAGATAGGGGCGGGGGCTACAATGAGCAGTTCTTC	CASSLDRGGGYNEQFF
few	TRBV20-1	TRBD2	TRBJ2-3	TGCAGTGCTAGACTAGCGGGAGTGATCACAGATACGCAGTATTTT	CSARLAGVITDTQYF
-	TRBV6-2/TRBV6-3	-	TRBJ2-6	TGTGCCAGCAGCGATTGGGGAACTGGGGCCAACGTCCTGACTTTC	CASSDWGTGANVLTF
-	TRBV20-1	-	TRBJ2-1	TGCAGTGCTAGAGATCGGTGGCATGAGCAGTTCTTC	CSARDRWHEQFF
-	TRBV12-3/TRBV12-4	-	TRBJ2-7	TGTGCCAGCAAATTCCGGGAGATCCACGAGCAGTACTTC	CASKFREIHEQYF
-	TRBV9	TRBD1	TRBJ2-1	TGTGCCAGCAGCTTTCTGGACAGGGGAAGGCACAATGAGCAGTTCTTC	CASSFLDRGRHNEQFF
-	TRBV9	TRBD2	TRBJ2-5	TGTGCCAGCAGCGCTAGTGGACTAGCGGGAGAGACCCAGTACTTC	CASSASGLAGETQYF
few	TRBV4-2	-	TRBJ1-1	TGTGCCAGCAGCCAGGCCGGGACGGTGAACACTGAAGCTTTCTTT	CASSQAGTVNTEAFF
-	TRBV14	-	TRBJ1-2	TGTGCCAGCAGGGACCTGGACGGGGGGTTGGATGGCTACACCTTC	CASRDLDGGLDGYTF
-	TRBV10-3	-	TRBJ2-7	TGTGCCATCAGTGAACAGGACGAGCAGTACTTC	CAISEQDEQYF
few	TRBV24-1	TRBD2	TRBJ2-1	TGTGCCACCAGTGATGGCACTAGCGGAGTCTACAATGAGCAGTTCTTC	CATSDGTSGVYNEQFF
few	TRBV3-1	-	TRBJ1-2	TGTGCCAGCAGCTCCACTGGACTGGATGGCTACACCTTC	CASSSTGLDGYTF
once	TRBV6-2/TRBV6-3	TRBD1	TRBJ2-5	TGTGCCAGCAGGTTACGTGGACAGGGAAAAGAGACCCAGTACTTC	CASRLRGQGKETQYF
few	TRBV3-1	-	TRBJ2-7	TGTGCCAGCAGCCAAGATCCGAGGAGTAGCTGGGGAAAGGAGCAGTACTTC	CASSQDPRSSWGKEQYF
-	TRBV24-1	-	TRBJ2-5	TGTGCCACCAGTGATCCTTACGACAGACTACAAGAGACCCAGTACTTC	CATSDPYDRLQETQYF
few	TRBV7-2	-	TRBJ2-4	TGTGCCAGCAGCTTGGGGGTAATAGCCAAAAACATTCAGTACTTC	CASSLGVIAKNIQYF
-	TRBV5-6	TRBD2	TRBJ2-7	TGTGCCAGCAGCAAAACGGGGGGGCCGGACGAGCAGTACTTC	CASSKTGGPDEQYF
-	TRBV4-1	-	TRBJ1-2	TGCGCCAGCAGCCAACCCGGACAGAAAAAAGGCTACACCTTC	CASSQPGQKKGYTF
once	TRBV5-1	-	TRBJ2-2	TGCGCCAGCAGCTTGCCTAGCGCGAACACCGGGGAGCTGTTTTTT	CASSLPSANTGELFF
-	TRBV6-5	TRBD2	TRBJ2-1	TGTGCCAGCAGAGGACTAGCGGGGGGGAATGTAAATGAGCAGTTCTTC	CASRGLAGGNVNEQFF
-	TRBV7-3	-	TRBJ1-2	TGTGCCAGCAGCTTAACCGGGACCGAGACTGGCTACACCTTC	CASSLTGTETGYTF
-	TRBV6-5	TRBD1	TRBJ1-1	TGTGCCAGCAGTTACTCGACAGGGCAAGCTTTCTTT	CASSYSTGQAFF
few	TRBV11-2	-	TRBJ2-3	TGTGCCAGCAGCTTACTACCCCGAGGCGTAGATACGCAGTATTTT	CASSLLPRGVDTQYF
few	TRBV2	-	TRBJ2-5	TGTGCCATCGGTGGGCAGCAAGAGACCCAGTACTTC	CAIGGQQETQYF
-	TRBV29-1	TRBD1	TRBJ2-7	TGCAGCGTTAGTCCGGGACAGGTTCGCGAGCAGTACTTC	CSVSPGQVREQYF
-	TRBV11-2	-	TRBJ2-5	TGTGCCAGCAGCTTGTGGGCCCAGATAGATGAGCAGTACTTC	CASSLWAQIDEQYF
few	TRBV3-1	-	TRBJ2-1	TGTGCCAGCAGCCAAAGGGACTCGGACAATGAGCAGTTCTTC	CASSQRDSDNEQFF
-	TRBV9	-	TRBJ1-1	TGTGCCAGCAGCGCGGGACATTCCAACACTGAAGCTTTCTTT	CASSAGHSNTEAFF
-	TRBV6-1	-	TRBJ2-3	TGTGCCAGCAGTGAACCCTTATCACAGGGCTGGAGGGTGGATACGCAGTATTTT	CASSEPLSQGWRVDTQYF
-	TRBV7-9	-	TRBJ2-7	TGTGCCAGCGGCAGGAATAGCGGAGAGGGCTCCTACGAGCAGTACTTC	CASGRNSGEGSYEQYF
-	TRBV20-1	TRBD1	TRBJ1-1	TGCAGTGCTAGGTTACCCGCTCCGAGGACAGGAATCACTGAAGCTTTCTTT	CSARLPAPRTGITEAFF
few	TRBV7-9	-	TRBJ2-7	TGTGCCAGCAGCCCGAATACCGCACAGGGAATTCAGTACTTC	CASSPNTAQGIQYF
-	TRBV24-1	-	TRBJ2-3	TGTACCACCAGTGATTTTGGCGGGACAGCGACAGATACGCAGTATTTT	CTTSDFGGTATDTQYF
-	TRBV5-1	-	TRBJ1-4	TGCGCCAGCAGCGGGACGTTTAATGAAAAACTGTTTTTT	CASSGTFNEKLFF
few	TRBV20-1	-	TRBJ2-1	TGCAGTGCTAGAGATTGGGATGAGCAGTTCTTC	CSARDWDEQFF
few	TRBV10-3	-	TRBJ1-5	TGTGCCATCAGGCCAAGACTCAATCAGCCCCAGCATTTT	CAIRPRLNQPQHF
-	TRBV27	TRBD1	TRBJ1-1	TGTGCCAGCAGTTCCCTCTTTGGGTCGGGACAGGGCTACACTGAAGCTTTCTTT	CASSSLFGSGQGYTEAFF
-	TRBV12-3/TRBV12-4	-	TRBJ1-1	TGTGCCAGCAGCTCCAACAGGGTTGGCACTGAAGCTTTCTTT	CASSSNRVGTEAFF
-	TRBV29-1	TRBD1	TRBJ1-5	TGCAGCGTCGTACAGGGGAATCAGCCCCAGCATTTT	CSVVQGNQPQHF